This entry lists 15 T cell receptor beta chains sequenced from one sample in a study of cytomegalovirus exposure and HLA in healthy donors. The PCR had 60 Vbeta and 13 Jbeta primers. Sequenced by immunoSEQ multiplex PCR; TCRdb stores in-frame clones only, minus some. The top ten hold 3.7% of the sample, which has roughly 200,000 clones, over 65% seen once. What was sequenced was PBMCs. These TCRs come from a woman in her sixties or seventies in good health and CMV-seropositive.

This chain uses TRBV7-9 with TRBJ1-1; TRBD1 matches 7 bases. CDR3 length equals 14 residues. V shed 5 bases and J 1 base; nucleotides not matched to a gene: 4. Germline values: CDR1 SEHNR, CDR2 FQNEAQ (reference sequence). The CDR3 spells CASSEQGTNTEAFF. The DNA for the CDR3 is TGTGCCAGCAGCGAACAGGGGACGAACACTGAAGCTTTCTTT.

This chain joins TRBV27 and TRBJ1-2; no reliable D call. Germline-derived CDR1 and CDR2 are MNHEY and SMNVEV (reference sequence). V lost 7 bases to trimming and J lost 4 bases, with 7 bases between them. The CDR3 is 11 amino acids. In nucleotides, the CDR3 is TGTGCCAGCACCGAGTTCTATGGCTACACCTTC. Protein: CASTEFYGYTF.

Notes on this clone: At one of its ends the junction is not consistent with the germline gene, which may arise from a read error. The rearrangement links TRBV19 to TRBJ2-6; 8 bases are shared with TRBD2. The CDR3 is made up of 15 amino acids. Germline V gene lookup returns CDR1 LNHDA and CDR2 SQIVND (reference sequence). The CDR3 DNA follows: TGTGCCAGTAGTATAGAGGGTAGCGGGGCCAACGGCCTGACTTTC. This translates into CASSIEGSGANGLTF.

The gene calls are TRBV13 and TRBJ2-7; D uncertain. The germline CDR1 and CDR2 sequences are PRHDT and FYEKMQ (reference sequence). The CDR3 is 11 amino acids. V was shortened by 4 bases and J by 7 bases, with 8 bases between the two germline ends. The CDR3 bases are TGTGCCAGCAGCTCCCGACAAGAGCAGTACTTC. It translates to CASSSRQEQYF.

This clone showed up just once. The genes are TRBV30 and TRBJ1-6, with D perhaps TRBD1 (5 bases). The CDR3 is 14 residues long. V lost 8 bases to trimming and J lost 7 bases, with 18 bases between them. CDR1 is GTSNPN and CDR2 is SVGIG in the germline V gene (reference sequence). The CDR3 reads CASPSGPGNSPLHF. The CDR3 DNA reads as TGTGCCAGCCCCTCAGGGCCTGGCAATTCACCCCTCCACTTT.

The rearrangement links TRBV6-5 to TRBJ2-5; TRBD1 matches 7 bases. This CDR3 spans 13 amino acids. V gave up 8 bases and J gave up 0 bases; unmatched junction bases: 3. CDR1 is MNHEY, CDR2 SVGAGI, per germline. This chain's CDR3 is CASRDSDQETQYF. The CDR3 DNA reads TGTGCCAGCCGGGACAGTGACCAAGAGACCCAGTACTTC.

The chain links TRBV2 to TRBJ1-2, with D uncertain. Germline CDR1 reads SNHLY; CDR2 reads FYNNEI. V shed 3 bases and J shed 0 bases, with 8 bases lying between them. This CDR3 has 14 amino acids. DNA for the CDR3: TGTGCCAGCAGTGACAGCAGGTCTAACTATGGCTACACCTTC. This translates into CASSDSRSNYGYTF.

V usage is TRBV4-3 and J usage is TRBJ2-7; 7 nucleotides match TRBD1. CDR3 length: 17 residues. V was pared by 0 bases and J by 2 bases, with 10 bases of the junction left unmatched. Germline V gene data show CDR1 as LGHNA and CDR2 as YSLEER. The CDR3 DNA is TGCGCCAGCAGCCAAGAGTTGGTGGACAGGTCCCCCTACGAGCAGTACTTC. Encoded protein: CASSQELVDRSPYEQYF.

The J gene is TRBJ2-7, the V gene TRBV7-8, with 8 bases identical to TRBD1. This CDR3 is 15 amino acids long. CDR1 is SGHVS and CDR2 is FQNEAQ in the germline V gene. Trimming at V came to 5 bases and at J to 6 bases, leaving 12 bases not matched to a gene. CDR3 nucleotides: TGTGCCAGCAGCGGGACGACAGGGGCTGCAGGCGAGCAGTACTTC. It is translated as CASSGTTGAAGEQYF. The variable domain in full, completed from reference TRBV7-8 and TRBJ2-7, reads GAGVSQSPRYKVAKRGQDVALRCDPISGHVSLFWYQQALGQGPEFLTYFQNEAQLDKSGLPSDRFFAERPEGSVSTLKIQRTQQEDSAVYLCASSGTTGAAGEQYFGPGTRLTVT.

This clone was seen more than once but under ten times. The chain couples TRBV7-9 to TRBJ1-2, with 8 nucleotides matching TRBD1. The trim removed 4 bases at V and 3 bases at J, leaving 4 bases unmatched. Germline-derived CDR1 and CDR2 are SEHNR and FQNEAQ (reference sequence). CDR3 size: 14 residues. Here the CDR3 reads CASSSGQGHYGYTF. The CDR3 region has the DNA TGTGCCAGCAGCTCAGGACAGGGTCACTATGGCTACACCTTC.

The chain combines TRBV7-9 with TRBJ2-7; weak D call: TRBD2 (5 bases). The CDR3 extends over 15 amino acids. Trimming took 4 bases from V and 3 from J, leaving 16 bases between them. The germline V gene has CDR1 SEHNR and CDR2 FQNEAQ (reference sequence). The CDR3: CASSSAATGVYEQYF. DNA for the CDR3: TGTGCCAGCAGCTCTGCGGCCACCGGGGTCTACGAGCAGTACTTC. Based on the CDR3 plus reference TRBV7-9 and TRBJ2-7, the full variable domain is DTGVSQNPRHKITKRGQNVTFRCDPISEHNRLYWYRQTLGQGPEFLTYFQNEAQLEKSRLLSDRFSAERPKGSFSTLEIQRTEQGDSAMYLCASSSAATGVYEQYFGPGTRLTVT.

The rearrangement uses TRBV7-9 and TRBJ2-7; 9 bases match TRBD2. This CDR3 has 15 residues. In germline, CDR1 is SEHNR, CDR2 FQNEAQ (reference sequence). The V segment lost 1 base and the J segment 6 bases; nucleotides outside the gene matches: 7. The CDR3 DNA is TGTGCCAGCAGCTTAGTCCCAGCGGGAGGCCGCGAGCAGTACTTC. It is translated as CASSLVPAGGREQYF. Complete variable domain (other parts from reference TRBV7-9 and TRBJ2-7): DTGVSQNPRHKITKRGQNVTFRCDPISEHNRLYWYRQTLGQGPEFLTYFQNEAQLEKSRLLSDRFSAERPKGSFSTLEIQRTEQGDSAMYLCASSLVPAGGREQYFGPGTRLTVT.

The chain employs TRBV9 and TRBJ2-7; the match to TRBD2 covers 10 bases. This CDR3 comprises 14 residues. V dropped 3 bases and J dropped 5; count of bases not matched to a gene: 5. Germline loops: CDR1 SGDLS, CDR2 YYNGEE. CDR3 sequence reads: CASSAVAGGDEQYF. Here the CDR3 DNA reads TGTGCCAGCAGCGCAGTAGCGGGAGGCGACGAGCAGTACTTC.

This clone was detected only once. V is TRBV19 and J is TRBJ1-5, with 11 bases that match TRBD1. The length of the CDR3 is 16 residues. The germline gives CDR1 LNHDA, CDR2 SQIVND (reference sequence). Losses at the gene ends were 7 bases for V and 2 bases for J; bases not matched to a gene: 7. The CDR3 here is CASTLGQGGRNQPQHF. CDR3 DNA sequence: TGTGCCAGTACCCTGGGACAGGGGGGGCGCAATCAGCCCCAGCATTTT.

The chain links TRBV6-1 to TRBJ2-6, with 8 bases that match TRBD1. V lost 6 bases to trimming and J lost 2 bases; unmatched junction nucleotides: 3. From germline, CDR1 is MNHNS and CDR2 SASEGT. The length of the CDR3 is 15 residues. CDR3 sequence: CASRNRGAGANVLTF. The CDR3 DNA reads as TGTGCCAGCAGAAACAGGGGGGCTGGGGCCAACGTCCTGACTTTC.